This T cell receptor (beta chain) was sequenced in a study of cytomegalovirus exposure and HLA in healthy donors. Germline V gene lookup returns CDR1 SEHNR and CDR2 FQNEAQ (reference sequence). The CDR3 has 8 residues. Of note for this clone: Its matching antigen is unknown. The germline gene is not matched at one end of the junction; a read error may be the cause.

Broader study findings: Rare sequences made up most TCRs, while some public TCRs were found in many donors.

The study ran its PCR with 60 Vbeta and 13 Jbeta primers. The data were produced by immunoSEQ multiplex PCR, yet TCRdb's version contains in-frame clones alone and is incomplete. The sample contains roughly 120,000 clones, 75% to 85% of which appear only once. The origin of this receptor is a man aged 25 to 40 in good health and CMV-seropositive. Sequenced: PBMCs. The chain links TRBV7-9 to TRBJ2-7; unclear D gene. The CDR3 DNA reads as TGTTCCAGCCTAGAGCAGTACTTC. Translated, it gives CSSLEQYF.